This T cell receptor (beta chain) was captured in a study of T cell changes during pregnancy in multiple sclerosis. Some clones are missing from TCRdb's copy, which holds only in-frame ones; the method was immunoSEQ multiplex PCR. Counted here are 35,000 to 45,000 clones, about 85% occurring once; the ten biggest clones make up under 1%. The CDR3 runs 15 residues. Germline CDR1 and CDR2: MNHNY and SVGAGI (reference sequence). Trimming cost V 5 bases and J 2 bases, with 12 bases left between them. The table lists this clone with a few counts. The gene calls are TRBV6-6 and TRBJ2-2, with a possible D match to TRBD1 (5 bases). The TCR sequence derives from a female donor with multiple sclerosis, enrolled in a pregnancy study. This sample comprised CD4+ T cells from peripheral blood mononuclear cells, obtained after pregnancy. CDR3 protein: CASSPGPSNTGELFF. In nucleotides, the CDR3 is TGTGCCAGCAGTCCAGGGCCCTCCAACACCGGGGAGCTGTTTTTT.